These 29 T cell receptor beta chains were sequenced from one sample in a study of blood T cell repertoires in COVID-19. Sequenced by immunoSEQ multiplex PCR; TCRdb stores in-frame clones only, minus some. The table lists 110,000 or so clones, about two thirds of them singletons. Specimen: peripheral blood. The receptors were sampled from a woman in her forties with acute or convalescent COVID-19.

This clone occurred a few times. V usage is TRBV6-1 and J usage is TRBJ1-6, with a possible D match to TRBD1 (6 bases). Per the germline V gene, CDR1 is MNHNS and CDR2 is SASEGT. The CDR3 is made up of 14 amino acids. Between the trimmed V and J ends, which lost 1 base and 10 bases, there was a span of 11 bases. The CDR3 protein is CASSEDGTGSPLHF. The CDR3 nucleotides read TGTGCCAGCAGTGAAGATGGTACAGGGTCACCCCTCCACTTT.

V usage is TRBV18 and J usage is TRBJ1-6; D is perhaps TRBD1 (5 bases). Trimming pared 3 bases from V and 10 bases from J, leaving 19 bases between. The CDR3 has 16 amino acids. Germline assignment: CDR1 KGHSH and CDR2 LQKENI. The chain's CDR3 is CASSPVDSYLGSPLHF. Here the CDR3 DNA reads TGTGCCAGCTCACCGGTAGACAGTTACCTAGGATCACCCCTCCACTTT.

V is TRBV12-3 or TRBV12-4 and J is TRBJ1-2; D unresolved. V was shortened by 2 bases and J by 8 bases, with 12 bases between the two germline ends. The CDR3 is 13 residues long. This chain's CDR3 is CASSLRAPGGYTF. CDR3 in DNA: TGTGCCAGCAGTTTAAGGGCCCCGGGGGGCTACACCTTC.

A few counts support this clone. The V gene is TRBV24-1, the J gene TRBJ2-3, with D possibly being TRBD2 (7 bases). Per germline, CDR1 KGHDR and CDR2 SFDVKD. This CDR3 has 18 amino acids. V was shortened by 1 base and J by 1 base, with 17 bases between the two germline ends. DNA for the CDR3: TGTGCCACCAGTGATTTTGGGAGGGCGGGGGCCCGCACAGATACGCAGTATTTT. This sequence encodes CATSDFGRAGARTDTQYF.

The chain joins TRBV5-4 to TRBJ2-3; D not resolved. This CDR3 has 17 amino acids. V lost 0 bases and J 2 bases, leaving 16 bases between the germline ends. Germline V gene lookup returns CDR1 SGHNT and CDR2 YYREEE (reference sequence). CDR3 sequence (DNA): TGTGCCAGCAGCTTGGACGTAGCCTCCACTACCACAGATACGCAGTATTTT. As protein: CASSLDVASTTTDTQYF. Full variable domain (rest looked up from reference TRBV5-4 and TRBJ2-3): ETGVTQSPTHLIKTRGQQVTLRCSSQSGHNTVSWYQQALGQGPQFIFQYYREEENGRGNFPPRFSGLQFPNYSSELNVNALELDDSALYLCASSLDVASTTTDTQYFGPGTRLTVL.

The chain joins TRBV7-9 to TRBJ1-5; 9 bases map to TRBD1. The CDR3 length is 14 residues. In germline, CDR1 is SEHNR, CDR2 FQNEAQ (reference sequence). J gave up 7 bases and V 2 bases, and 3 bases lay outside the gene matches. The DNA of the CDR3 is TGTGCCAGCAGCTTATGGGACAGGGAACAGCCCCAGCATTTT. Residues: CASSLWDREQPQHF.

CDR3 nucleotides: TGTGCCAGCAGCCAAGATATGTCCGGGGAGCTGTTTTTT. This encodes CASSQDMSGELFF. The V call is TRBV3-1 (or the pseudogene TRBV3-2), the J call TRBJ2-2; no definite D call. Germline V gene sequence: CDR1 LGHDT, CDR2 YNNKEL (reference sequence). The CDR3 sequence is 13 residues long. With 0 bases removed from V and 6 bases from J, the gap between germline ends came to 5 bases.

The V gene is TRBV30, the J gene TRBJ1-6; TRBD1 matches at 9 bases. V dropped 5 bases and J dropped 9; count of bases not matched to a gene: 8. There are 14 residues in the CDR3. Germline V gene lookup returns CDR1 GTSNPN and CDR2 SVGIG (reference sequence). The CDR3 is CAWCMDRGGSPLHF. The CDR3, as DNA: TGTGCCTGGTGTATGGACAGGGGCGGTTCACCCCTCCACTTT.

The gene calls are TRBV19 and TRBJ2-2; maybe TRBD2 (5 bases). This CDR3 spans 13 amino acids. V was trimmed by 10 bases and J by 5 bases, leaving 14 bases between them. In germline, CDR1 is LNHDA, CDR2 SQIVND (reference sequence). The CDR3 coding sequence is TGTGCCACCAACTTAGAGGGAACCGGGGAGCTGTTTTTT. Translating gives CATNLEGTGELFF. The full variable domain, completed using reference TRBV19 and TRBJ2-2, is DGGITQSPKYLFRKEGQNVTLSCEQNLNHDAMYWYRQDPGQGLRLIYYSQIVNDFQKGDIAEGYSVSREKKESFPLTVTSAQKNPTAFYLCATNLEGTGELFFGEGSRLTVL.

V usage is TRBV5-4 and J usage is TRBJ2-3, with 11 positions matching TRBD2. Germline CDR1 SGHNT, CDR2 YYREEE (reference sequence). This CDR3 has 16 amino acids. V shed 4 bases, J shed 0 bases, and the junction held 4 bases outside the gene matches. As DNA, the CDR3 is TGTGCCAGCAGCGACAGACTAGCGGGGAGCACAGATACGCAGTATTTT. Translating it yields CASSDRLAGSTDTQYF.

The chain combines TRBV30 with TRBJ2-1, with 12 bases aligning to TRBD2. J lost 4 bases, V lost 0 bases, and 7 bases had no gene match. CDR3 length: 17 amino acids. Germline CDR1 and CDR2: GTSNPN and SVGIG (reference sequence). The CDR3 DNA reads TGTGCCTGGAGTGTATACGGTACTAGCGGGGGGTACAATGAGCAGTTCTTC. The encoded protein is CAWSVYGTSGGYNEQFF.

This clone was seen a handful of times. The chain links TRBV6-5 to TRBJ1-2; D is ambiguous. The CDR3 covers 14 residues. CDR1 is MNHEY, CDR2 SVGAGI, per germline. Trimming removed 0 bases from V and 3 bases from J, with 8 bases in between. CDR3 nucleotides: TGTGCCAGCAGTTACTCACAGTTATACTATGGCTACACCTTC. The encoded protein is CASSYSQLYYGYTF.

The chain combines TRBV18 with TRBJ1-4; D unresolved. Trimming took off 4 bases at V and 0 bases at J, with 9 bases between the two ends. The CDR3 sequence is 15 residues long. Germline CDR1 reads KGHSH; CDR2 reads LQKENI. The CDR3 region is CASSRQPATNEKLFF. The CDR3 bases are TGTGCCAGCTCACGACAACCAGCAACTAATGAAAAACTGTTTTTT.

The chain employs TRBV2 and TRBJ2-1; 7 bases map to TRBD2. The V gene's germline CDR1 is SNHLY and CDR2 FYNNEI. This CDR3 is 12 amino acids long. Unmatched junction bases numbered 1, after V lost 6 bases and J lost 5 bases. CDR3 sequence (DNA): TGTGCCAGCAGGCGGGGGAACAATGAGCAGTTCTTC. Its protein is CASRRGNNEQFF.

This clone occurred many times. The chain links TRBV30 to TRBJ1-1; D is perhaps TRBD1 (5 bases). Trimming took 0 bases from V and 4 from J, leaving 15 bases between them. The germline V gene has CDR1 GTSNPN and CDR2 SVGIG (reference sequence). The CDR3 extends over 15 amino acids. CDR3 residues: CAWSVGRGGSTEAFF. Written as DNA, the CDR3 is TGTGCCTGGAGTGTAGGAAGGGGAGGTTCCACTGAAGCTTTCTTT.

V and J are TRBV7-9 and TRBJ2-5, with D perhaps matching TRBD1 (5 bases). CDR1 SEHNR and CDR2 FQNEAQ come from the germline V gene (reference sequence). The CDR3 extends over 13 amino acids. V was trimmed by 2 bases and J by 5 bases, leaving 9 bases between them. The CDR3 DNA reads TGTGCCAGCAGCTTAAGGGGAAGGGAGACCCAGTACTTC. Protein: CASSLRGRETQYF.

V is TRBV3-1 (or the pseudogene TRBV3-2) and J is TRBJ1-2, with TRBD1 as a possible D gene (6 bases). V shed 3 bases and J shed 4 bases, with 12 bases lying between them. The V gene's germline CDR1 is LGHDT and CDR2 YNNKEL (reference sequence). The CDR3 has 14 residues. CDR3 nucleotides: TGTGCCAGCAGCCAGGGGGCGCTTGGCTATGGCTACACCTTC. This codes for CASSQGALGYGYTF.

This clone was observed a handful of times. In DNA form, the CDR3 reads TGTGCCAGCAGCTTCCGGGATCTCGAGCAGTACTTC. Protein product: CASSFRDLEQYF. V gene TRBV7-9 combines with J gene TRBJ2-7; TRBD2 is a possible D gene (5 bases). The CDR3 has 12 amino acids. Looked up from germline, CDR1 is SEHNR and CDR2 is FQNEAQ (reference sequence). V was shortened by 3 bases and J by 6 bases, with 9 bases between the two germline ends.

This clone was recorded at least ten times. The CDR3 DNA follows: TGTGCCAGCAGCATAGGAAACAGGGAAATGAACACTGAAGCTTTCTTT. Amino acids: CASSIGNREMNTEAFF. The chain combines TRBV7-6 with TRBJ1-1, with a possible D match to TRBD1 (6 bases). V was clipped by 5 bases and J by 0 bases, with 16 bases between them. Germline CDR1 is SGHVS and CDR2 is FNYEAQ. This CDR3 has 16 amino acids.

This chain's CDR3 is CASKKTGTGELFF. In nucleotides, the CDR3 is TGTGCCAGCAAAAAGACGGGTACCGGGGAGCTGTTTTTT. This chain uses TRBV6-5 with TRBJ2-2; no clear D gene. Germline V gene data show CDR1 as MNHEY and CDR2 as SVGAGI. This CDR3 has 13 amino acids. V lost 7 bases to trimming and J lost 5 bases, with 11 bases between them.

The gene calls are TRBV7-9 and TRBJ2-4, with 7 bases aligning to TRBD1. Trimming cost V 6 bases and J 1 base; bases outside gene matches: 3. Germline values: CDR1 SEHNR, CDR2 FQNEAQ (reference sequence). The length of the CDR3 is 14 residues. CDR3 loop: CASRPQGAKNIQYF. CDR3 DNA: TGTGCCAGCAGACCACAGGGGGCCAAAAACATTCAGTACTTC.

The chain has TRBV14 and TRBJ2-3, with D tentatively TRBD1 (5 bases). Germline lookup yields CDR1 SGHDN and CDR2 FVKESK. Trimming stripped 3 bases from V and 2 bases from J, with 18 bases between. CDR3 length: 17 amino acids. DNA for the CDR3: TGTGCCAGCAGCCATAGAACAGGTGTTGGGTTCACAGATACGCAGTATTTT. Amino acids: CASSHRTGVGFTDTQYF.

The J gene is TRBJ1-5, the V gene TRBV30, with D possibly matching TRBD1 (5 bases). V dropped 1 base and J dropped 5 bases, with 12 bases sitting between them. The germline gives CDR1 GTSNPN, CDR2 SVGIG (reference sequence). The length of the CDR3 is 14 residues. CDR3 protein: CAWSGAGLHQPQHF. The CDR3 bases are TGTGCCTGGAGTGGGGCGGGACTCCATCAGCCCCAGCATTTT.

This chain joins TRBV5-1 and TRBJ2-2; D unresolved. The V end was cut by 1 base, the J end by 0 bases, with 7 bases between. CDR1 is SGHRS, CDR2 YFSETQ, per germline. This CDR3 spans 15 amino acids. The CDR3 DNA reads as TGCGCCAGCAGCTTGAGCGTTACGAACACCGGGGAGCTGTTTTTT. This translates into CASSLSVTNTGELFF.

CDR3 DNA: TGTGCCAGGGGGACTCTTCCCTACGAGCAGTACTTC. This gives the protein CARGTLPYEQYF. The rearrangement joins TRBV19 to TRBJ2-7, with D possibly matching TRBD2 (6 bases). The CDR3 spans 12 residues. Germline loops: CDR1 LNHDA, CDR2 SQIVND (reference sequence). Trimming removed 9 bases at V and 2 bases at J, with 11 bases between. The full variable domain, rest sourced from reference TRBV19 and TRBJ2-7, is DGGITQSPKYLFRKEGQNVTLSCEQNLNHDAMYWYRQDPGQGLRLIYYSQIVNDFQKGDIAEGYSVSREKKESFPLTVTSAQKNPTAFYLCARGTLPYEQYFGPGTRLTVT.

The rearrangement links TRBV30 to TRBJ2-7, with TRBD2 matching over 8 bases. The CDR3 is 14 amino acids. The germline CDR1 and CDR2 sequences are GTSNPN and SVGIG (reference sequence). Trimming at V came to 1 base and at J to 5 bases, leaving 7 bases not matched to a gene. CDR3 bases: TGTGCCTGGAGTGACGGGGGGGCGGCAGACGAGCAGTACTTC. It yields the protein CAWSDGGAADEQYF.

This clone was observed once. The chain combines TRBV3-1 (or the pseudogene TRBV3-2) with TRBJ2-5; TRBD2 agrees at 7 bases. CDR1 LGHDT and CDR2 YNNKEL come from the germline V gene (reference sequence). There are 15 residues in the CDR3. J was trimmed by 6 bases and V by 2 bases; bases with no gene match: 9. For the CDR3, the DNA is TGTGCCAGCAGCCAACAGCGGGGAATCGAACAGACCCAGTACTTC. As protein: CASSQQRGIEQTQYF.

The rearrangement links TRBV30 to TRBJ1-5, with D tentatively TRBD1 (6 bases). CDR1 and CDR2 from the germline V gene are GTSNPN and SVGIG (reference sequence). The length of the CDR3 is 14 residues. V gave up 5 bases and J gave up 4 bases, with 15 bases separating them. The CDR3 coding sequence is TGTGCCTGGGGGATGGGGCAGGGGAATCAGCCCCAGCATTTT. Translated: CAWGMGQGNQPQHF. Full variable domain (rest looked up from reference TRBV30 and TRBJ1-5): SQTIHQWPATLVQPVGSPLSLECTVEGTSNPNLYWYRQAAGRGLQLLFYSVGIGQISSEVPQNLSASRPQDRQFILSSKKLLLSDSGFYLCAWGMGQGNQPQHFGDGTRLSIL.

This clone was seen only a few times. The chain has TRBV6-7 and TRBJ1-4, with TRBD1 identical over 8 bases. TRBV6-7 is assigned to the ORF class and has an uncertain function. With 10 bases clipped from V and 7 bases from J, the junction kept 5 bases outside the gene matches. The CDR3 is made up of 12 amino acids. In DNA, the CDR3 is TGTGCCACTGACAGGGGAGGTGAAAAACTGTTTTTT. It translates to CATDRGGEKLFF.